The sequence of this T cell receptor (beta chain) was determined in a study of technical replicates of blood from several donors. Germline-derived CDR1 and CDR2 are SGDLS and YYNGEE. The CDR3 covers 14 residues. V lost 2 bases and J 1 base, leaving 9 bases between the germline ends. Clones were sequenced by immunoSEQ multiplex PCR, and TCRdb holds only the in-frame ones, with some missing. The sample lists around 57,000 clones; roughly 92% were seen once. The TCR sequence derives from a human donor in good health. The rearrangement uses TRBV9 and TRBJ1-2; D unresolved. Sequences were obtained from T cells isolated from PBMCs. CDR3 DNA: TGTGCCAGCAGCGTCCTTCTCAGTAACTATGGCTACACCTTC. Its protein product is CASSVLLSNYGYTF.